The clone carrying this T cell receptor (beta chain) was counted a few times. The antigen is unknown. V was trimmed by 2 bases and J by 6 bases, leaving 8 bases between them. Germline V gives CDR1 SNHLY, CDR2 FYNNEI. The CDR3 consists of 13 residues. cDNA molecules, individually, were tagged with unique molecular identifiers. TCRdb reprocessed the 5' RACE reads via MiXCR and lists one record per CDR3 protein. The sample yields around 56,000 distinct CDR3 sequences, about 13% seen once. These data originate in a study of early T cells in non-severe SARS-CoV-2 infection. On the study more broadly: Unsorted whole blood bulk RNA was sequenced, with unpaired chains. Whole-study findings and limits: The study's VDJdb matching favored anti-spike CD8 responses and missed private and CD4 specificities.

Sequencing used whole blood, obtained at baseline. V is TRBV2 and J is TRBJ2-1; D may be TRBD1 (5 bases). The receptor was isolated from an adult who was a healthcare worker with PCR-confirmed SARS-CoV-2 infection or an uninfected control (not recorded which). The CDR3 reads CASSEQGFNEQFF. In DNA form, the CDR3 reads TGTGCCAGCAGTGAACAGGGATTCAATGAGCAGTTCTTC. Full variable domain (missing parts from reference TRBV2 and TRBJ2-1): EPEVTQTPSHQVTQMGQEVILRCVPISNHLYFYWYRQILGQKVEFLVSFYNNEISEKSEIFDDQFSVERPDGSNFTLKIRSTKLEDSAMYFCASSEQGFNEQFFGPGTRLTVL.